What follows are 4 T cell receptor beta chains derived from one specimen sequenced in a study of T cell repertoires in cytomegalovirus infection. For these receptors, no antigen is known. MiXCR, run by TCRdb on the reads, gives a single entry per CDR3 protein. The sample consists of approximately 500,000 distinct CDR3 sequences, 33% of them appearing once. The material sequenced was cultured PBMCs, taken from culture after CMV antigen stimulation. These receptors all come from a human donor in good health (CMV status not recorded). Some clones in this sample may be carry-over from other donors' samples.

CDR3 coding DNA: TGTGCCAGCAGCACCAGGGGTTTCAACGAGCAGTACTTC. Its translation is CASSTRGFNEQYF. The V gene is TRBV7-9, the J gene TRBJ2-7, with D perhaps TRBD1 (6 bases). Per the germline V gene, CDR1 is SEHNR and CDR2 is FQNEAQ (reference sequence). Trimming pared 5 bases from V and 5 bases from J, leaving 13 bases between. This CDR3 has 13 amino acids.

The DNA of the CDR3 is TGCAGTGCCAACAGGGGCGTGGCCAAAAACATTCAGTACTTC. Protein: CSANRGVAKNIQYF. The chain combines TRBV20-1 with TRBJ2-4, with 7 bases identical to TRBD1. The germline V gene encodes CDR1 DFQATT and CDR2 SNEGSKA (reference sequence). With 6 bases clipped from V and 1 base from J, the junction kept 6 bases outside the gene matches. This CDR3 contains 14 residues.

This clonotype has a handful of counts. V is TRBV11-2 and J is TRBJ2-3; the D gene is possibly TRBD2 (8 bases). Germline V gene lookup returns CDR1 SGHAT and CDR2 FQNNGV. The CDR3 consists of 18 residues. The V gene lost 5 bases and the J gene lost 2 bases, with 23 bases spanning the gap. In DNA, the CDR3 is TGTGCCAGCAGCCCGAGAGGGGGCGGGAGGCAATACACAGATACGCAGTATTTT. Translation: CASSPRGGGRQYTDTQYF.

This clonotype was detected only a few times. The chain combines TRBV18 with TRBJ2-1; D unclear. The CDR3 runs to 17 residues. CDR1 KGHSH and CDR2 LQKENI come from the germline V gene. With 6 bases removed from V and 6 bases from J, the gap between germline ends came to 24 bases. The CDR3 sequence: CASSRSTSLLPSNEQFF. CDR3 bases: TGTGCCAGCTCTCGATCAACCTCCCTTCTCCCATCCAATGAGCAGTTCTTC.